A selection of T cell receptor beta chains follows, all from one sample in a study of blood T cell repertoires in COVID-19. Some clones are missing from TCRdb's copy, which holds only in-frame ones; the method was immunoSEQ multiplex PCR. The repertoire holds roughly 160,000 clones, more than 85% seen once, with 0.99% in the top ten. The sample comprised peripheral blood. The source is a young man with acute or convalescent COVID-19. CDR3s include the opening cysteine and the closing phenylalanine or tryptophan. D genes are given only for firm matches. The listing skips clone size in some rows; elsewhere it reads once, few, many or a size class.

j_call d_call cdr3_length clone_size v_call cdr3_aa cdr3_nt
TRBJ1-2 NA 15 few TRBV9 CASSVEAGAVGGYTF TGTGCCAGCAGCGTAGAGGCAGGGGCGGTAGGTGGCTACACCTTC
TRBJ2-3 NA 15 NA TRBV11-3 CASSGGRTDTDTQYF TGTGCCAGCAGCGGAGGACGGACCGACACAGATACGCAGTATTTT
TRBJ1-6 NA 16 NA TRBV2 CASSDSQGLSRSPLHF TGTGCCAGCAGTGACTCCCAGGGCCTTTCCCGTTCACCCCTCCACTTT
TRBJ1-2 NA 16 NA TRBV24-1 CATSDKGQSLNYGYTF TGTGCCACCAGTGATAAGGGACAAAGTCTTAACTATGGCTACACCTTC
TRBJ2-2 NA 15 NA TRBV9 CASSASHTNTGELFF TGTGCCAGCAGCGCTAGTCACACCAACACCGGGGAGCTGTTTTTT
TRBJ1-2 TRBD1 13 NA TRBV24-1 CATSRGQNYGYTF TGTGCCACCAGCCGGGGACAGAACTATGGCTACACCTTC
TRBJ1-2 NA 14 NA TRBV28 CASSLRVLRKGYTF TGTGCCAGCAGTTTACGAGTCCTCAGGAAAGGCTACACCTTC
TRBJ2-3 TRBD2 17 once TRBV6-7 CASSPGLAGYSTDTQYF TGTGCCAGCAGTCCGGGACTAGCGGGGTATAGCACAGATACGCAGTATTTT
TRBJ2-2 NA 14 once TRBV7-7 CASSPRANTGELFF TGTGCCAGCAGCCCACGGGCGAACACCGGGGAGCTGTTTTTT
TRBJ2-1 TRBD1 15 NA TRBV19 CASSKDRGLRNEQFF TGTGCCAGTAGTAAAGACAGGGGGCTTCGCAATGAGCAGTTCTTC
TRBJ2-5 NA 14 once TRBV9 CASSVGTGLETQYF TGTGCCAGCAGCGTAGGAACAGGGTTGGAGACCCAGTACTTC
TRBJ2-5 TRBD2 19 NA TRBV6-6 CASSRGLAGGNRNQETQYF TGTGCCAGCAGTCGGGGACTAGCGGGGGGAAACCGAAATCAAGAGACCCAGTACTTC
TRBJ1-5 NA 14 NA TRBV3-1/TRBV3-2 CASSQDYSNQPQHF TGTGCCAGCAGCCAAGATTATAGCAATCAGCCCCAGCATTTT
TRBJ2-3 NA 14 NA TRBV7-3 CASSPRLGADTQYF TGTGCCAGCAGCCCCCGACTAGGGGCGGATACGCAGTATTTT
TRBJ2-3 TRBD2 14 NA TRBV5-1 CASSSGGSLDTQYF TGCGCCAGCAGCTCGGGGGGTAGTTTAGATACGCAGTATTTT
TRBJ1-2 TRBD1 13 NA TRBV18 CASSPGQGVSYTF TGTGCCAGCTCACCAGGACAGGGCGTAAGCTACACCTTC
TRBJ2-6 TRBD1 17 NA TRBV3-1/TRBV3-2 CASSQEGQRAGANVLTF TGTGCCAGCAGCCAAGAGGGACAGAGAGCTGGGGCCAACGTCCTGACTTTC
TRBJ2-5 TRBD1 15 NA TRBV4-1 CASSQEATRGETQYF TGCGCCAGCAGCCAAGAGGCAACCAGGGGGGAGACCCAGTACTTC
TRBJ1-2 NA 17 NA TRBV23-1 CASSQSPLSTDNYGYTF TGCGCCAGCAGTCAATCCCCCTTGTCGACAGACAACTATGGCTACACCTTC
TRBJ1-1 NA 16 NA TRBV9 CASSPFGRDMNTEAFF TGTGCCAGCAGCCCTTTCGGAAGGGACATGAACACTGAAGCTTTCTTT
TRBJ1-2 NA 19 few TRBV27 CASSPLGGGRVGINYGYTF TGTGCCAGCAGCCCTCTTGGGGGGGGTAGGGTTGGAATTAACTATGGCTACACCTTC
TRBJ2-1 TRBD2 17 NA TRBV6-1 CASSEPPLAGGPHEQFF TGTGCCAGCAGTGAGCCCCCGCTAGCGGGGGGGCCCCATGAGCAGTTCTTC
TRBJ1-4 TRBD1 17 NA TRBV18 CASSPGLPDREGEKLFF TGTGCCAGCTCACCCGGTCTCCCGGACAGGGAAGGCGAAAAACTGTTTTTT
TRBJ1-2 NA 15 NA TRBV6-5 CASSYQRSAIYGYTF TGTGCCAGCAGTTACCAACGGTCCGCTATCTATGGCTACACCTTC
TRBJ1-1 NA 13 NA TRBV12-3/TRBV12-4 CASTTPGYTEAFF TGTGCCAGCACCACCCCGGGATACACTGAAGCTTTCTTT
TRBJ2-3 TRBD2 16 once TRBV11-2 CASSSLAGAPKDTQYF TGTGCCAGCAGCTCCTTAGCGGGGGCGCCTAAAGATACGCAGTATTTT
TRBJ1-2 NA 13 NA TRBV30 CAWAGQPNYGYTF TGTGCCTGGGCCGGACAGCCTAACTATGGCTACACCTTC
TRBJ2-5 NA 16 NA TRBV3-1/TRBV3-2 CASSQSRGGGRETQYF TGTGCCAGCAGCCAATCGAGGGGGGGCGGACGGGAGACCCAGTACTTC
TRBJ2-1 NA 11 NA TRBV29-1 CSVDSYNEQFF TGCAGCGTTGACAGCTACAATGAGCAGTTCTTC
TRBJ1-4 NA 14 once TRBV30 CAWTTPATNEKLFF TGTGCCTGGACTACTCCTGCAACTAATGAAAAACTGTTTTTT
TRBJ2-5 TRBD2 16 NA TRBV9 CASSVSAGGIQETQYF TGTGCCAGCAGCGTGTCGGCGGGGGGCATCCAAGAGACCCAGTACTTC
TRBJ2-1 NA 13 NA TRBV7-8 CASSLAAPGEQFF TGTGCCAGCAGCTTAGCGGCACCAGGTGAGCAGTTCTTC
TRBJ1-1 NA 13 NA TRBV9 CASSVAKKTEAFF TGTGCCAGCAGCGTAGCTAAAAAAACTGAAGCTTTCTTT
TRBJ1-1 NA 13 NA TRBV9 CASSVGGVAEAFF TGTGCCAGCAGCGTAGGGGGGGTCGCTGAAGCTTTCTTT
TRBJ1-5 NA 13 once TRBV7-6 CASSEQSNQPQHF TGTGCCAGCAGCGAACAGAGCAATCAGCCCCAGCATTTT
TRBJ2-1 TRBD2 15 NA TRBV3-1/TRBV3-2 CASSQGLAGLNEQFF TGTGCCAGCAGCCAAGGACTAGCGGGGTTAAATGAGCAGTTCTTC
TRBJ2-2 TRBD1 16 NA TRBV6-1 CASSDPPGTGSGELFF TGTGCCAGCAGTGACCCCCCCGGGACAGGGAGCGGGGAGCTGTTTTTT